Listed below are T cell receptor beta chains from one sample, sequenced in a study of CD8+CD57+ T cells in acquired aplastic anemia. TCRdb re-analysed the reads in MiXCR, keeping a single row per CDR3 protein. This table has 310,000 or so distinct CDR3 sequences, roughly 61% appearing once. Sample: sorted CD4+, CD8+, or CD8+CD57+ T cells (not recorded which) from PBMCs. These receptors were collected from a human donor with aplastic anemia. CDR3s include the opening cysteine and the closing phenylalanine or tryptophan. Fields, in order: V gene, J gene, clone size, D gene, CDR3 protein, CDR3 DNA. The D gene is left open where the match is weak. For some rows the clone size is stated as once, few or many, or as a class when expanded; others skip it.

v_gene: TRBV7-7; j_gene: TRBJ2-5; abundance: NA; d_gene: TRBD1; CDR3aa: CASGPAGGASETQYF; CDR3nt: TGTGCCAGCGGACCCGCAGGGGGCGCTTCGGAGACCCAGTACTTC
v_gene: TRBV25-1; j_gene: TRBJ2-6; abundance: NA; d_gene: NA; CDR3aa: CASSDPRVFSGANVLTF; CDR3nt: TGTGCCAGCAGTGATCCGCGGGTTTTCTCTGGGGCCAACGTCCTGACTTTC
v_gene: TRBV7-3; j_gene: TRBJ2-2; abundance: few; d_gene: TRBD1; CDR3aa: CASSLAQGPGELFF; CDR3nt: TGTGCCAGCAGCTTAGCACAGGGGCCCGGGGAGCTGTTTTTT
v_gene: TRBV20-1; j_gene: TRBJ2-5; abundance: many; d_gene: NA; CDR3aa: CSAYKAMAEQETQYF; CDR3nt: TGCAGTGCTTACAAAGCGATGGCGGAGCAAGAGACCCAGTACTTC
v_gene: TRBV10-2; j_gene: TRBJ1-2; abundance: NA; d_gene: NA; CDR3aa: CASSEKGDYGYTF; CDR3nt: TGCGCCAGCAGTGAGAAGGGTGACTATGGCTACACCTTC
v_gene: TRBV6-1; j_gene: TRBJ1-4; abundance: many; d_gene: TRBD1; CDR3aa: CASSAGQGVSKLFF; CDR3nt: TGTGCCAGCAGTGCCGGACAGGGCGTTTCAAAACTGTTTTTT
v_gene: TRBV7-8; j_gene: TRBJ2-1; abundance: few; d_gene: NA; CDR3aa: CASSLVPGVREQFF; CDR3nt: TGTGCCAGCAGCTTAGTCCCGGGAGTACGTGAGCAGTTCTTC
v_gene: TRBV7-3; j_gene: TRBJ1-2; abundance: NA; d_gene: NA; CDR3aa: CASSLRRVGFHYGYTF; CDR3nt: TGTGCCAGCAGCTTAAGGAGGGTAGGGTTCCACTATGGCTACACCTTC
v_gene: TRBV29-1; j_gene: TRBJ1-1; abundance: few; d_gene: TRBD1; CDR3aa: CSVEDRQGPGFF; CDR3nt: TGCAGCGTTGAAGATCGACAGGGACCCGGTTTCTTT
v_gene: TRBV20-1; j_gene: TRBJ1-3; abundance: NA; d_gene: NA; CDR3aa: CSARVRNTIYF; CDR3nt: TGCAGTGCTAGGGTCAGAAACACCATATATTTT
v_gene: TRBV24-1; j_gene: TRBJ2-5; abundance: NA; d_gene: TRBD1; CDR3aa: CATSDRRQGETQYF; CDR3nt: TGTGCCACCAGTGACCGTAGACAGGGGGAGACCCAGTACTTC
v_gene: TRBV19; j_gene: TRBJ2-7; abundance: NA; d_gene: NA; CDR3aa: CASSRGGTVRYEQYF; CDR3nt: TGTGCCAGTAGCCGGGGGGGGACAGTACGCTACGAGCAGTACTTC
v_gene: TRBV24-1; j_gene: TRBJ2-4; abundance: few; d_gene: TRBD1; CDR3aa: CATSAKGGQEAKNIQYF; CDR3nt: TGTGCCACCAGTGCCAAGGGGGGACAGGAGGCCAAAAACATTCAGTACTTC
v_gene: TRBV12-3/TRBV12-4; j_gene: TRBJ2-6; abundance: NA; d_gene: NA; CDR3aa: CASSVVGGAGNVLTF; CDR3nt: TGTGCCAGCAGCGTAGTTGGGGGGGCCGGCAACGTCCTGACTTTC
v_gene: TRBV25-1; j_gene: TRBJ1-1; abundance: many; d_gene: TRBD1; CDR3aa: CASSDLGQGWGTEAFF; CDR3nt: TGTGCCAGCAGTGACTTGGGACAGGGATGGGGCACTGAAGCTTTCTTT
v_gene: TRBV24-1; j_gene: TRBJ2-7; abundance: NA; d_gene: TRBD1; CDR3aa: CATSDDRDREYEQYF; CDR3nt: TGTGCCACCAGTGACGATCGGGACAGGGAGTACGAGCAGTACTTC
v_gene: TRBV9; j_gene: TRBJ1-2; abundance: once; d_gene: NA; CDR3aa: CASSVSGVRTNYGYTF; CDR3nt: TGTGCCAGCAGCGTAAGTGGTGTCCGTACTAACTATGGCTACACCTTC
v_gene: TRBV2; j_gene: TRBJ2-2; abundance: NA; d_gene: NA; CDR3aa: CASSDYKRELFF; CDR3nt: TGTGCCAGCAGTGACTACAAGAGGGAGCTGTTTTTT
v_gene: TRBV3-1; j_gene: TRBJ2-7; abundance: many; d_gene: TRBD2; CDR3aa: CASSQVGSGNSYEQYF; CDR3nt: TGTGCCAGCAGCCAAGTTGGTAGCGGGAACTCCTACGAGCAGTACTTC
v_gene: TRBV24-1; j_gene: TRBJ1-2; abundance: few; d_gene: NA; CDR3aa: CATSAHNYGYTF; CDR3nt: TGTGCCACCAGTGCCCATAACTATGGCTACACCTTC
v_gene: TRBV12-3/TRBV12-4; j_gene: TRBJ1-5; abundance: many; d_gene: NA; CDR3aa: CASSLWDLQPQHF; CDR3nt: TGTGCCAGCAGTCTCTGGGACCTACAGCCCCAGCATTTT
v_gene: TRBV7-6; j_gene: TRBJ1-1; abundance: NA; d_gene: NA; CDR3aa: CASSLASSMNTEAFF; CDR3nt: TGTGCCAGCAGCTTAGCTTCCAGCATGAACACTGAAGCTTTCTTT
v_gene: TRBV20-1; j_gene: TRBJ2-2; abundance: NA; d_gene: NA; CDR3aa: CSAPQNTGELFF; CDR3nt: TGCAGTGCCCCTCAGAACACCGGGGAGCTGTTTTTT
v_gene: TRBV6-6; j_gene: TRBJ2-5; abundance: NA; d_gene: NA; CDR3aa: CASSTRGQETQYF; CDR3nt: TGTGCCAGCAGTACCCGTGGGCAAGAGACCCAGTACTTC
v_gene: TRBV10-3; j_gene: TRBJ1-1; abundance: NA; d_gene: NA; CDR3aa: CAITTRDDTEAFF; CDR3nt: TGTGCCATCACCACCCGGGACGACACTGAGGCTTTCTTT
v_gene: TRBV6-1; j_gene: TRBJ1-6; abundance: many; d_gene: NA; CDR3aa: CASSEGPSGSYNSPLHF; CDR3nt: TGTGCCAGCAGTGAAGGTCCGAGCGGCTCCTATAATTCACCCCTCCACTTT
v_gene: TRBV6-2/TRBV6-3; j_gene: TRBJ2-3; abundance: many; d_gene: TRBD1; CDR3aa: CASSRGQIRSDTQYF; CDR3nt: TGTGCCAGCAGTCGGGGACAGATTAGATCAGATACGCAGTATTTT
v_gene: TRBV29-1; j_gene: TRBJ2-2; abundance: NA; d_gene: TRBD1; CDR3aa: CSATTGQLVGELFF; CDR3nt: TGCAGCGCTACAACGGGACAGTTGGTCGGGGAGCTGTTTTTT
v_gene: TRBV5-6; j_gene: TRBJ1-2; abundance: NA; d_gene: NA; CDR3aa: CASSSTTANYGYTF; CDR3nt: TGTGCCAGCAGTTCAACGACAGCCAACTATGGCTACACCTTC
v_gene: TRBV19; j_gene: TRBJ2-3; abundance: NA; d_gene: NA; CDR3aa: CASSIGGGGTDTQYF; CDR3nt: TGTGCCAGTAGTATTGGGGGCGGGGGCACAGATACGCAGTATTTT
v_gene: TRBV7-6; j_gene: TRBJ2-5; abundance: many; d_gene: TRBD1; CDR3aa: CARHYRTTGGEWTQYF; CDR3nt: TGTGCCAGACACTATCGCACGACAGGGGGTGAGTGGACCCAGTACTTC
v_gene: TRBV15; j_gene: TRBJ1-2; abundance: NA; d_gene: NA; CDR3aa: CATSREAGPNYGYTF; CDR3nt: TGTGCCACCAGCAGAGAGGCAGGGCCTAACTATGGCTACACCTTC
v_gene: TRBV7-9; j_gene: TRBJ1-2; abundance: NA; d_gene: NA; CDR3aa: CASSPSLRDYGYTF; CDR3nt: TGTGCCAGCAGCCCGTCCCTGCGTGACTATGGCTACACCTTC
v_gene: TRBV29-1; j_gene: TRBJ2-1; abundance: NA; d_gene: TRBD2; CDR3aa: CSAWDYRLFF; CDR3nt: TGCAGCGCATGGGACTATCGACTGTTCTTC
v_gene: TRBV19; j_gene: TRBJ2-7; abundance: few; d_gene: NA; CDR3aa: CASSIGGEGYEQYF; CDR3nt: TGTGCCAGTAGTATAGGAGGGGAAGGCTACGAGCAGTACTTC
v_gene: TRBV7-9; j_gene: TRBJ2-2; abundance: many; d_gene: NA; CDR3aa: CASSLVPLNTGELFF; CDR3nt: TGTGCCAGCAGCTTAGTCCCCCTGAACACCGGGGAGCTGTTTTTT
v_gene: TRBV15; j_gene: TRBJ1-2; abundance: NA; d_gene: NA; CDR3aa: CATIGKGGSDYGYTF; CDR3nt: TGTGCCACTATAGGGAAAGGTGGTTCTGACTATGGCTACACCTTC
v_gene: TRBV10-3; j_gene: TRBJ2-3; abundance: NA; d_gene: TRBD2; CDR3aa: CAISVGLAGGTDTQYF; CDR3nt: TGTGCCATCAGTGTAGGACTAGCGGGGGGCACAGATACGCAGTATTTT
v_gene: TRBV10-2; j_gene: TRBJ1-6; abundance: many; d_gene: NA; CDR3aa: CASSEPGTDVNSPLHF; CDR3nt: TGCGCCAGCAGTGAGCCGGGGACTGATGTGAATTCACCCCTCCACTTT
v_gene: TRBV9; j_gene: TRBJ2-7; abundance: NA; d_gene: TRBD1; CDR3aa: CASSVWDREGIEQYF; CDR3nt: TGTGCCAGCAGCGTATGGGACAGGGAAGGCATCGAGCAGTACTTC
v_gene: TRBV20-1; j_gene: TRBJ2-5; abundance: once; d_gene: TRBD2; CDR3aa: CSASSPGGAWVETQYF; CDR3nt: TGCAGTGCCAGCAGCCCCGGGGGGGCCTGGGTGGAGACCCAGTACTTC
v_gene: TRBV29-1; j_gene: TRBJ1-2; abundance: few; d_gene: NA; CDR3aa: CSVAHAKDVYTF; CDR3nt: TGCAGCGTTGCCCATGCGAAGGATGTCTACACCTTC
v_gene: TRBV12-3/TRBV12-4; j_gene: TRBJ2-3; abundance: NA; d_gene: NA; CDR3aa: CASRTAGVESYNEQYF; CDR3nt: TGTGCCAGCAGGACGGCAGGGGTTGAATCCTACAATGAGCAGTATTTT
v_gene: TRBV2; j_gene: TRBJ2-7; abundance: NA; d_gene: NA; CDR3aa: CASSERAGGFREQYF; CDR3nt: TGTGCCAGCAGTGAGAGGGCAGGGGGGTTCAGGGAGCAGTACTTC
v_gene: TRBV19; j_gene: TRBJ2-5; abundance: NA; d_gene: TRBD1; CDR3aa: CASSIQGQGIQTQYF; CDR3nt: TGTGCCAGTAGTATACAGGGACAGGGGATACAGACCCAGTACTTC
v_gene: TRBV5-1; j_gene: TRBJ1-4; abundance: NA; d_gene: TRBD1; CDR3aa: CAIGLGQGQPNEKLFF; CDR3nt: TGCGCCATCGGCCTGGGGCAGGGACAGCCAAATGAAAAACTGTTTTTT